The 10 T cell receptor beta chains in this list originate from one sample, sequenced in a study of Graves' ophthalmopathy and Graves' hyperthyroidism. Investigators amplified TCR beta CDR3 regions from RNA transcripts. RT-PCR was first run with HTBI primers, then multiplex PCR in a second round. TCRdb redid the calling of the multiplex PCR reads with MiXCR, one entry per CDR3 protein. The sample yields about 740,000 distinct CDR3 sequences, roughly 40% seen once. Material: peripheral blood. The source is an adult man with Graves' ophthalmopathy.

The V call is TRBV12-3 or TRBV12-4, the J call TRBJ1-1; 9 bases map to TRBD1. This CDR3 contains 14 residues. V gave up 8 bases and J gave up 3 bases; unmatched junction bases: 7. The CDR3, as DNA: TGTGCCAGCGTTACGACAGGGGGACACACTGAAGCTTTCTTT. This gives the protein CASVTTGGHTEAFF.

DNA of the CDR3: TGTGCCAGCGGACAGGGGACCGCTGGGGCCAACGTCCTGACTTTC. It yields the protein CASGQGTAGANVLTF. The genes are TRBV25-1 and TRBJ2-6; 9 positions match TRBD1. With V trimmed by 8 bases and J by 2 bases, 4 bases remained unmatched. There are 15 residues in the CDR3. CDR1 and CDR2 (germline): MGHDK, SYGVNS. The entire variable domain, with the rest obtained from reference TRBV25-1 and TRBJ2-6, is as follows: EADIYQTPRYLVIGTGKKITLECSQTMGHDKMYWYQQDPGMELHLIHYSYGVNSTEKGDLSSESTVSRIRTEHFPLTLESARPSHTSQYLCASGQGTAGANVLTFGAGSRLTVL.

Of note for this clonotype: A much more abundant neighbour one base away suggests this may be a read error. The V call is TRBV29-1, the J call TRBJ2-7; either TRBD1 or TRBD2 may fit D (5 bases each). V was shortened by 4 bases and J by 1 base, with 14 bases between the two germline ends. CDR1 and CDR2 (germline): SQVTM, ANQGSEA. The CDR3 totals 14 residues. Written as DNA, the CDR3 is TGCAGCGTTGTAAGACGGGGCGATTCCTACGAGCAGTACTTC. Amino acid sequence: CSVVRRGDSYEQYF.

This CDR3 is CASSSIRSGRPYEQYF. In nucleotides, the CDR3 is TGTGCCAGCAGTTCGATCCGGAGCGGGAGGCCTTACGAGCAGTACTTC. V and J are TRBV2 and TRBJ2-7; 9 bases agree with TRBD2. CDR1 and CDR2 from the germline V gene are SNHLY and FYNNEI. The CDR3 is 16 amino acids. Germline trimming cut 5 bases from V and 4 bases from J; bases unmatched to any gene: 12.

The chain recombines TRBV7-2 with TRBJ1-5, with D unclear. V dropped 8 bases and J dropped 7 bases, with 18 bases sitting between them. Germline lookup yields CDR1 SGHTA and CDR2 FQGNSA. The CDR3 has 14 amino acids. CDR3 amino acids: CASSPLGFEQPQHF. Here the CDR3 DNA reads TGTGCCAGCTCACCGCTAGGCTTCGAACAGCCCCAGCATTTT.

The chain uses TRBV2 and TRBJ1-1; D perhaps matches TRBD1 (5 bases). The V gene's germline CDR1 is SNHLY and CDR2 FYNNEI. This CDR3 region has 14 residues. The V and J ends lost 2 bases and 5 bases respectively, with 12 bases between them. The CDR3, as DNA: TGTGCCAGCAGTGAATGGGGGGTAGGGACTGAAGCTTTCTTT. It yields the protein CASSEWGVGTEAFF.

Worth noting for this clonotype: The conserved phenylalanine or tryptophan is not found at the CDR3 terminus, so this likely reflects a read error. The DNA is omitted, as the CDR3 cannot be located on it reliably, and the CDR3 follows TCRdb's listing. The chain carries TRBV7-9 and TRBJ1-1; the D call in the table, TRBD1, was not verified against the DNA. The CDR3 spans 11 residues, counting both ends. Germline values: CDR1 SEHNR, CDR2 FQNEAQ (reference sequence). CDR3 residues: CASSLGGTANY.

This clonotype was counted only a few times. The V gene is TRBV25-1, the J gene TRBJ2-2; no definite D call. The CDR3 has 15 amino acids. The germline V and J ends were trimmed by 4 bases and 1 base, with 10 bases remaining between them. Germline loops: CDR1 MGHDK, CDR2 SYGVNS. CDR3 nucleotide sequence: TGTGCCAGCAGTGTGGCAGGCTGGAACACCGGGGAGCTGTTTTTT. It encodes CASSVAGWNTGELFF.

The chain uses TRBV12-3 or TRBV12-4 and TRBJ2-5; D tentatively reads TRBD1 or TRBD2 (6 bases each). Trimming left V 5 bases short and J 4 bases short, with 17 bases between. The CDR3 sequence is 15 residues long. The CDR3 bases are TGTGCCAGCAGTGATGGGGGGCTCGGAGGAGAGACCCAGTACTTC. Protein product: CASSDGGLGGETQYF.

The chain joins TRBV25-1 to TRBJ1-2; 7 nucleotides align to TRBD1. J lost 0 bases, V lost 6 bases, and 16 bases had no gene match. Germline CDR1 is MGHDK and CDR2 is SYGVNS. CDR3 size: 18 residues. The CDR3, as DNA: TGTGCCAGCAGCTTGGGGAGACAGGGAAAACCTTCTAACTATGGCTACACCTTC. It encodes CASSLGRQGKPSNYGYTF.